The 23 T cell receptor beta chains reported below all come from one sample, sequenced in a study of human T cells and chemical hapten exposure. MiXCR was run by TCRdb on the RACE reads, yielding one entry per CDR3 protein. Among about 31,000 distinct CDR3 sequences listed, 7.4% were seen once. As to time point: healthy volunteer bleed at 2 weeks. It was unfractionated whole blood from which total RNA was extracted. The material sequenced was whole blood. These receptor sequences come from a human donor in good health. Some clones in this sample may be carry-over from other donors' samples.

In this sample, this clonotype turned up many times. The chain is built from TRBV27 and TRBJ1-4; a weak D match, TRBD1 (5 bases). Germline assignment: CDR1 MNHEY and CDR2 SMNVEV (reference sequence). Deletions cut 2 bases from V and 0 bases from J, with 7 bases between. The CDR3 has 15 residues. The CDR3 nucleotides read TGTGCCAGCAGTTTACGGGGCGCAACTAATGAAAAACTGTTTTTT. This translates into CASSLRGATNEKLFF.

The V and J genes are TRBV27 and TRBJ1-4; D is perhaps TRBD1 (5 bases). The CDR3 is 14 amino acids. The V gene's germline CDR1 is MNHEY and CDR2 SMNVEV (reference sequence). V was pared by 3 bases and J by 7 bases, with 12 bases between. CDR3 bases: TGTGCCAGCAGTTTCCGACAGAACAGTGAAAAACTGTTTTTT. This gives the protein CASSFRQNSEKLFF. Combining the CDR3 with reference TRBV27 and TRBJ1-4 gives the whole variable domain EAQVTQNPRYLITVTGKKLTVTCSQNMNHEYMSWYRQDPGLGLRQIYYSMNVEVTDKGDVPEGYKVSRKEKRNFPLILESPSPNQTSLYFCASSFRQNSEKLFFGSGTQLSVL.

This clonotype was counted ten times or more. The chain is built from TRBV3-1 and TRBJ2-6; TRBD2 aligns across 10 bases. V was clipped by 4 bases and J by 2 bases; unmatched bases: 5. Germline V gene lookup returns CDR1 LGHDT and CDR2 YNNKEL (reference sequence). The CDR3 sequence is 17 residues long. This CDR3 reads CASSPRTSGTGANVLTF. The DNA of the CDR3 is TGTGCCAGCAGCCCAAGGACTAGCGGTACTGGGGCCAACGTCCTGACTTTC.

J is TRBJ1-1 and V is TRBV7-2; 7 nucleotides match TRBD1. CDR1 and CDR2 from the germline V gene are SGHTA and FQGNSA. J lost 10 bases, V lost 3 bases, and 11 bases had no gene match. The CDR3 loop spans 14 amino acids. CDR3 sequence: CASSLTGPASGAFF. The CDR3 DNA is TGTGCCAGCAGCTTGACAGGGCCCGCGTCGGGAGCTTTCTTT.

J is TRBJ1-1 and V is TRBV5-1; 9 bases are shared with TRBD1. The V and J ends lost 4 bases and 3 bases, in that order; junction bases with no gene match: 7. The CDR3 extends over 15 amino acids. Germline V CDR1 and CDR2: SGHRS, YFSETQ. The CDR3 bases are TGCGCCAGCAGCGTGGGACAGGGATGTGACACTGAAGCTTTCTTT. Protein: CASSVGQGCDTEAFF. Based on the CDR3 plus reference TRBV5-1 and TRBJ1-1, the full variable domain is KAGVTQTPRYLIKTRGQQVTLSCSPISGHRSVSWYQQTPGQGLQFLFEYFSETQRNKGNFPGRFSGRQFSNSRSEMNVSTLELGDSALYLCASSVGQGCDTEAFFGQGTRLTVV.

This clonotype was seen at least ten times. The V and J genes are TRBV28 and TRBJ1-4, with no clear D. The CDR3 totals 12 residues. The germline CDR1 and CDR2 sequences are MDHEN and SYDVKM. The V and J ends lost 7 bases and 7 bases respectively, with 10 bases between them. For the CDR3, the DNA is TGTGCCAGCAACCGTAGGATTGAAAAACTGTTTTTT. Its protein is CASNRRIEKLFF.

The table lists this clonotype with a few counts. V is TRBV27 and J is TRBJ2-4, with 8 bases that match TRBD1. The germline gives CDR1 MNHEY, CDR2 SMNVEV (reference sequence). V shed 4 bases, J shed 4 bases, and the junction held 3 bases outside the gene matches. The CDR3 is made up of 14 amino acids. CDR3 nucleotides: TGTGCCAGCAGTTCCACAGGGGGAAAAAACATTCAGTACTTC. It specifies CASSSTGGKNIQYF.

This clonotype has at least ten counts. The rearrangement joins TRBV6-5 to TRBJ1-2; D is ambiguous. The CDR3 sequence is 14 residues long. Germline values: CDR1 MNHEY, CDR2 SVGAGI. V lost 5 bases and J 3 bases, leaving 13 bases between the germline ends. CDR3 amino acids: CASSEGASYYGYTF. CDR3 coding DNA: TGTGCCAGCAGTGAGGGCGCCAGCTACTATGGCTACACCTTC.

This rearrangement joins TRBV4-2 to TRBJ1-3; D unclear. CDR3 size: 16 residues. Trimming took 0 bases from V and 0 from J, leaving 9 bases between them. Germline lookup yields CDR1 LGHNA and CDR2 YNFKEQ. The CDR3 coding sequence is TGTGCCAGCAGCCAAGATGGTAGTGGCTCTGGAAACACCATATATTTT. It encodes CASSQDGSGSGNTIYF.

The chain is built from TRBV19 and TRBJ2-5; 7 nucleotides agree with TRBD2. Germline assignment: CDR1 LNHDA and CDR2 SQIVND (reference sequence). CDR3 size: 14 residues. Losses at the gene ends were 7 bases for V and 5 bases for J; bases not matched to a gene: 10. The CDR3 spells CASKPAGYGETQYF. DNA for the CDR3: TGTGCCAGTAAACCAGCGGGATATGGTGAGACCCAGTACTTC.

This clonotype was recorded at least ten times. This chain links TRBV9 with TRBJ2-7; 7 bases line up with TRBD1. Per the germline V gene, CDR1 is SGDLS and CDR2 is YYNGEE. This CDR3 comprises 14 residues. Germline trimming cut 2 bases from V and 2 bases from J; bases unmatched to any gene: 4. The CDR3 DNA reads as TGTGCCAGCAGCGTCACGGGACAGCCCTACGAGCAGTACTTC. Its protein product is CASSVTGQPYEQYF.

For this clonotype: This may arise from a read error, as a much more abundant clone is one base away. The CDR3 region is CSAKPGRTNEKLFF. The CDR3 DNA reads as TGCAGTGCTAAACCGGGACGGACTAATGAAAAACTGTTTTTT. This rearrangement joins TRBV20-1 to TRBJ1-4; D perhaps matches TRBD1 (5 bases). Trimming took 4 bases from V and 2 from J, leaving 11 bases between them. CDR3 length: 14 amino acids. The germline V gene encodes CDR1 DFQATT and CDR2 SNEGSKA (reference sequence).

In its sample, this clonotype was seen many times. CDR3 sequence (DNA): TGCGCCAGCAGCCAAGATCTAGTATCCTACAATGAGCAGTTCTTC. It yields the protein CASSQDLVSYNEQFF. This chain links TRBV4-3 with TRBJ2-1; D gene ambiguous. The CDR3 is 15 residues long. Germline V gives CDR1 LGHNA, CDR2 YSLEER. Deletions cut 0 bases from V and 1 base from J, with 7 bases between.

This clonotype has ten or more counts. The rearrangement joins TRBV20-1 to TRBJ1-1; D gene uncertain. CDR3 size: 12 residues. From germline, CDR1 is DFQATT and CDR2 SNEGSKA (reference sequence). The V end was cut by 1 base, the J end by 3 bases, with 6 bases between. CDR3 protein: CSARVRDTEAFF. CDR3 sequence (DNA): TGCAGTGCTAGAGTTAGGGACACTGAAGCTTTCTTT.

This clonotype was recorded many times. The chain links TRBV2 to TRBJ2-3; D unresolved. Germline CDR1 SNHLY, CDR2 FYNNEI. The CDR3 is made up of 13 amino acids. The V end was cut by 4 bases, the J end by 3 bases, with 8 bases between. The CDR3 DNA reads TGTGCCAGCAGTGTGGGGATGACAGATACGCAGTATTTT. This gives the protein CASSVGMTDTQYF.

This sequence joins TRBV6-5 and TRBJ2-1; D possibly corresponds to TRBD1 (6 bases). CDR3 length: 14 amino acids. Deletions cut 5 bases from V and 9 bases from J, with 17 bases between. The germline V gene has CDR1 MNHEY and CDR2 SVGAGI. The CDR3 spells CASSATTGSGEQFF. Here the CDR3 DNA reads TGTGCCAGCAGTGCAACCACAGGGAGTGGTGAGCAGTTCTTC.

This clonotype was observed a handful of times. V is TRBV6-6 and J is TRBJ1-5; 9 nucleotides line up with TRBD1. The CDR3 runs to 17 residues. V lost 1 base, J lost 0 bases, and 4 bases stayed unmatched. Germline V CDR1 and CDR2: MNHNY, SVGAGI (reference sequence). CDR3 protein: CASSYYGTGYSNQPQHF. The CDR3 DNA reads as TGTGCCAGCAGTTACTACGGGACAGGGTATAGCAATCAGCCCCAGCATTTT.

The rearrangement joins TRBV29-1 to TRBJ2-1, with 12 positions matching TRBD2. Germline CDR1 is SQVTM and CDR2 is ANQGSEA. Losses at the gene ends were 6 bases for V and 15 bases for J; bases not matched to a gene: 9. The CDR3 length is 12 residues. The CDR3 here is CSVYSSGGAGFF. The CDR3 DNA sequence: TGCAGCGTCTACTCTAGCGGGGGGGCCGGGTTCTTC.

This clonotype was seen many times. The chain carries TRBV3-1 and TRBJ2-1; 9 positions agree with TRBD2. The germline gives CDR1 LGHDT, CDR2 YNNKEL (reference sequence). The CDR3 runs to 15 residues. Losses at the gene ends were 4 bases for V and 10 bases for J; bases not matched to a gene: 11. The chain's CDR3 is CASSPPGLAIPEQFF. The CDR3 DNA sequence: TGTGCCAGCAGCCCACCGGGACTAGCTATCCCCGAGCAGTTCTTC.

This clonotype showed up just a few times. The chain joins TRBV6-6 to TRBJ1-2; unclear D gene. The germline V gene has CDR1 MNHNY and CDR2 SVGAGI (reference sequence). V gave up 5 bases and J gave up 2 bases, with 6 bases separating them. The CDR3 spans 12 residues. CDR3 loop: CASSQPNYGYTF. In nucleotides, the CDR3 is TGTGCCAGCAGTCAACCAAACTATGGCTACACCTTC.

At least ten counts were recorded for this clonotype. The chain joins TRBV7-9 to TRBJ2-7, with 9 bases identical to TRBD2. In germline, CDR1 is SEHNR, CDR2 FQNEAQ (reference sequence). The CDR3 consists of 16 residues. V dropped 0 bases and J dropped 6; count of bases not matched to a gene: 9. CDR3 nucleotide sequence: TGTGCCAGCAGCTTAGCGCGGGGGGGCCTCCTCGGCGAGCAGTACTTC. Amino acids: CASSLARGGLLGEQYF.

This sequence joins TRBV6-5 and TRBJ1-3; D is unclear. The germline CDR1 and CDR2 sequences are MNHEY and SVGAGI. The CDR3 loop spans 14 amino acids. With 5 bases removed from V and 8 bases from J, the gap between germline ends came to 16 bases. CDR3 in DNA: TGTGCCAGCAGTACCCTCCGACGCCCAGACACCATATATTTT. This encodes CASSTLRRPDTIYF.

The chain is built from TRBV4-1 and TRBJ1-5; 8 positions match TRBD1. CDR3 length: 16 amino acids. Germline assignment: CDR1 MGHRA and CDR2 YSYEKL. V trimming: 3 bases; J trimming: 2 bases; junction bases outside the gene matches: 6. CDR3 nucleotides: TGCGCCAGCAGCCACCTCGCAGGGGGCCGCAATCAGCCCCAGCATTTT. Translated: CASSHLAGGRNQPQHF.